The rows below give T cell receptor beta chains drawn from one sample of a study of T cell responses to AZD1222 COVID-19 vaccine. TCRdb's copy holds only in-frame clones and misses some; the assay was immunoSEQ multiplex PCR. Here the sample spans about 96,000 clones, under 95% being singletons. The input for sequencing was peripheral blood, taken on day 0 of MenACWY control vaccination. All receptors come from an adult in good health. Each CDR3 is given with its conserved first and last residue. D genes are given only for firm matches. Where a row states a size, it is once, few, many or the class of an expanded clone; other rows omit it.

TRBJ1-2	NA	TRBV2	NA	CASRQEHGYTF	TGTGCCAGCAGGCAGGAACATGGCTACACCTTC
TRBJ1-1	NA	TRBV28	NA	CASSLFVTEAFF	TGTGCCAGCAGTTTATTCGTGACTGAAGCTTTCTTT
TRBJ2-1	NA	TRBV10-2	NA	CASRLAQPPYNEQFF	TGCGCCAGCAGACTAGCCCAGCCCCCCTACAATGAGCAGTTCTTC
TRBJ1-4	NA	TRBV7-9	NA	CASSLSRGRGWHEKLFF	TGTGCCAGCAGCTTATCCAGGGGAAGAGGTTGGCATGAAAAACTGTTTTTT
TRBJ2-7	NA	TRBV27	TRBD2	CASSSGLVPYEQYF	TGTGCCAGCAGTTCCGGACTAGTTCCCTACGAGCAGTACTTC
TRBJ2-5	NA	TRBV19	NA	CASSPRLFGETQYF	TGTGCCAGTAGTCCTCGCCTCTTTGGAGAGACCCAGTACTTC
TRBJ2-2	NA	TRBV27	TRBD1	CASSFPGTGSTGELFF	TGTGCCAGCAGTTTTCCCGGGACAGGGAGCACCGGGGAGCTGTTTTTT
TRBJ2-5	NA	TRBV28	NA	CASSLGSSQETQYF	TGTGCCAGCAGTCTTGGGTCCTCCCAAGAGACCCAGTACTTC
TRBJ1-1	NA	TRBV2	TRBD1	CASSGQGATEAFF	TGTGCCAGCAGTGGACAGGGGGCCACTGAAGCTTTCTTT
TRBJ1-2	NA	TRBV10-3	NA	CATTGGESGYTF	TGTGCCACCACCGGAGGGGAGTCAGGCTACACCTTC
TRBJ1-6	NA	TRBV6-5	TRBD1	CASSRGGQGGSPLHF	TGTGCCAGCAGTCGGGGCGGACAGGGCGGTTCACCCCTCCACTTT
TRBJ2-3	NA	TRBV5-1	NA	CASSPGTATDTQYF	TGCGCCAGCAGCCCGGGGACCGCAACAGATACGCAGTATTTT
TRBJ2-3	NA	TRBV6-1	TRBD2	CASSELAGGGSDTQYF	TGTGCCAGCAGTGAACTAGCGGGAGGGGGCAGTGATACGCAGTATTTT
TRBJ2-3	few	TRBV6-5	NA	CASSYSRLGTDTQYF	TGTGCCAGCAGTTACTCGAGGCTGGGGACAGATACGCAGTATTTT
TRBJ2-5	NA	TRBV5-1	TRBD1	CASSPGQDQETQYF	TGCGCCAGCAGCCCGGGACAGGATCAAGAGACCCAGTACTTC
TRBJ2-1	NA	TRBV6-5	NA	CASSYQGLNEQFF	TGTGCCAGCAGTTATCAGGGTCTGAATGAGCAGTTCTTC
TRBJ2-7	few	TRBV11-3	TRBD1	CASSLGDRPYEQYF	TGTGCCAGCAGCTTAGGGGACAGGCCCTACGAGCAGTACTTC
TRBJ1-6	NA	TRBV7-2	TRBD1	CASSLEGQGNSPLHF	TGTGCCAGCAGCTTAGAGGGACAGGGAAATTCACCCCTCCACTTT
TRBJ2-1	NA	TRBV5-1	NA	CASSLRLSGPFSYNEQFF	TGCGCCAGCAGCTTGCGGCTAAGCGGACCATTCTCCTACAATGAGCAGTTCTTC
TRBJ1-5	NA	TRBV6-1	NA	CASSDGSPARNQPQHF	TGTGCCAGCAGTGATGGTTCACCAGCAAGGAATCAGCCCCAGCATTTT
TRBJ1-3	NA	TRBV6-5	NA	CASRGPGNTIYF	TGTGCCAGCAGGGGGCCTGGAAACACCATATATTTT
TRBJ2-1	NA	TRBV28	NA	CASSLGDREQFF	TGTGCCAGCAGTTTGGGTGACAGAGAGCAGTTCTTC
TRBJ2-2	NA	TRBV3-1/TRBV3-2	NA	CASSKQVNTGELFF	TGTGCCAGCAGCAAACAGGTGAACACCGGGGAGCTGTTTTTT
TRBJ2-7	few	TRBV11-2	NA	CASSYRVPPYEQYF	TGTGCCAGCAGCTACAGGGTGCCCCCCTACGAGCAGTACTTC
TRBJ1-2	NA	TRBV5-6	TRBD1	CASSPGQSYGYTF	TGTGCCAGCAGCCCGGGACAGTCCTATGGCTACACCTTC
TRBJ2-7	NA	TRBV11-3	TRBD1	CASSWGQGYEQYF	TGTGCCAGCAGCTGGGGACAGGGGTACGAGCAGTACTTC
TRBJ1-1	NA	TRBV23-1	NA	CASSQSPGVDTEAFF	TGCGCCAGCAGTCAATCGCCGGGGGTTGACACTGAAGCTTTCTTT
TRBJ1-4	NA	TRBV18	NA	CASSPPRANEKLFF	TGTGCCAGCTCACCACCCAGGGCTAATGAAAAACTGTTTTTT
TRBJ2-2	NA	TRBV12-3/TRBV12-4	NA	CAIRGANTGELFF	TGTGCCATAAGGGGCGCCAACACCGGGGAGCTGTTTTTT
TRBJ1-1	NA	TRBV3-1/TRBV3-2	NA	CASSPRTNTEAFF	TGTGCCAGCAGCCCCAGGACGAACACTGAAGCTTTCTTT
TRBJ2-3	NA	TRBV7-9	NA	CASSLVGDTQYF	TGTGCCAGCAGCTTAGTTGGCGATACGCAGTATTTT